These T cell receptor beta chains were read from a single sample in a study of Graves' ophthalmopathy and Graves' hyperthyroidism. Each CDR3 protein is one row after TCRdb ran MiXCR on the multiplex PCR reads. The sample has about 1.2 million distinct CDR3 sequences, roughly two fifths seen once; the top ten hold more than 9.5%. Material: peripheral blood or thyroid tissue (not recorded which). The receptors come from an adult man with Graves' hyperthyroidism. Each CDR3 is given with its conserved first and last residue. Fields, in order: clone size, J gene, D gene, V gene, CDR3 protein, CDR3 DNA. The D gene is left open where the match is weak. Clone size is stated in some rows and not others, as once, few, many or a class when expanded.

. | TRBJ2-6 | . | TRBV12-3/TRBV12-4 | CASSLPGASGANVLTF | TGTGCCAGCAGTTTGCCAGGGGCTTCTGGGGCCAACGTCCTGACTTTC
. | TRBJ1-1 | . | TRBV5-1 | CASSLEIGRGSGTEAFF | TGCGCCAGCAGCTTGGAGATAGGGCGGGGCTCGGGCACTGAAGCTTTCTTT
. | TRBJ2-5 | TRBD1 | TRBV6-5 | CASSYGGQQETQYF | TGTGCCAGCAGTTACGGGGGACAGCAAGAGACCCAGTACTTC
few | TRBJ2-5 | . | TRBV20-1 | CSARVPPPGSQETQYF | TGCAGTGCTAGGGTGCCCCCTCCTGGGAGCCAAGAGACCCAGTACTTC
many | TRBJ2-7 | TRBD1 | TRBV10-3 | CAISGGQDYEQYF | TGTGCCATCAGTGGGGGACAGGACTACGAGCAGTACTTC
few | TRBJ2-7 | TRBD1 | TRBV5-1 | CASSLGGGTGAIHGYF | TGCGCCAGCAGCTTGGGAGGCGGGACAGGGGCAATCCACGGGTACTTC
. | TRBJ1-1 | . | TRBV7-9 | CASSSSTGPTEAFF | .
many | TRBJ1-1 | . | TRBV24-1 | CATSGRANTEAFF | TGTGCCACCAGTGGCAGGGCGAACACTGAAGCTTTCTTT
. | TRBJ2-7 | TRBD2 | TRBV6-4 | CASRGLALGQYF | TGTGCCAGCAGAGGACTAGCTCTCGGGCAGTACTTC
. | TRBJ1-5 | TRBD1 | TRBV29-1 | CSFDREIGQPQHF | TGCAGCTTCGACAGGGAGATCGGTCAGCCCCAGCATTTT
many | TRBJ2-5 | . | TRBV10-3 | CAISAIDGETQYF | TGTGCCATCAGTGCCATAGACGGTGAGACCCAGTACTTC
many | TRBJ1-5 | . | TRBV19 | CASSISDQPQHF | TGTGCCAGTAGTATTTCGGATCAGCCCCAGCATTTT
many | TRBJ1-5 | . | TRBV15 | CATSRPWGSQPQHF | TGTGCCACCAGCAGACCATGGGGAAGTCAGCCCCAGCATTTT
many | TRBJ1-4 | . | TRBV9 | CASSVGTSNEKLFF | TGTGCCAGCAGCGTGGGGACCTCGAATGAAAAACTGTTTTTT
. | TRBJ2-7 | . | TRBV7-8 | CASSLREGSTYEQYF | TGTGCCAGCAGCTTAAGGGAAGGCAGTACCTACGAGCAGTACTTC
. | TRBJ1-2 | . | TRBV7-9 | CASSLNPQGYGYTF | TGTGCCAGCAGCTTAAACCCACAGGGCTATGGCTACACCTTC